One sample yielded the 6 T cell receptor beta chains listed below, sequenced in a study of cytomegalovirus exposure and HLA in healthy donors. PCR was performed using 60 Vbeta and 13 Jbeta primers. Clones were sequenced by immunoSEQ multiplex PCR, and TCRdb holds only the in-frame ones, with some missing. Of 120,000 or so clones listed, 65% to 80% are singletons. The sequenced sample was PBMCs. These receptors originate from a woman aged 55-75 years in good health and CMV-seropositive.

The chain has TRBV11-3 and TRBJ2-7, with 7 bases fitting TRBD1. Germline CDR1 and CDR2: SGHNT and YENEEA. J was trimmed by 0 bases and V by 4 bases; bases with no gene match: 6. The CDR3 totals 15 residues. The CDR3 loop reads CASSYQGESSYEQYF. The DNA for the CDR3 is TGTGCCAGCAGCTACCAGGGGGAGAGCTCCTACGAGCAGTACTTC.

In DNA form, the CDR3 reads TGTGCCAGCAGCTTAGGACAGGGGGGATACGGTTTGGTTGAAAAACTGTTTTTT. This gives the protein CASSLGQGGYGLVEKLFF. J is TRBJ1-4 and V is TRBV7-9; 9 nucleotides agree with TRBD1. The length of the CDR3 is 18 residues. Germline V gene data show CDR1 as SEHNR and CDR2 as FQNEAQ (reference sequence). V lost 1 base and J lost 7; bases outside the gene matches: 13.

The chain is built from TRBV28 and TRBJ1-4, with a tentative D call TRBD1 (6 bases). The CDR3 spans 15 residues. Trimming shortened V by 5 bases and J by 13 bases, and 23 bases separated the two germline ends. Germline CDR1 and CDR2: MDHEN and SYDVKM. DNA for the CDR3: TGTGCCAGCAGTCATCGGACAGTCTCGGGGCCGGGACTGTTTTTT. This encodes CASSHRTVSGPGLFF.

The genes are TRBV19 and TRBJ1-5; D possibly corresponds to TRBD1 (5 bases). With 3 bases removed from V and 6 bases from J, the gap between germline ends came to 15 bases. From germline, CDR1 is LNHDA and CDR2 SQIVND (reference sequence). The CDR3 has 15 amino acids. In nucleotides, the CDR3 is TGTGCCAGTAGTATCCTGAGGCAGGGAGGTCAGCCCCAGCATTTT. This encodes CASSILRQGGQPQHF.

This rearrangement joins TRBV18 to TRBJ2-5, with TRBD1 matching 7 bases. The J call may be wrong; the DNA end is better matched by TRBJ2-7. CDR1 KGHSH and CDR2 LQKENI come from the germline V gene. CDR3 size: 13 residues. In DNA form, the CDR3 reads TGTGCCAGCTCACCAGACAGGGCCGGCGAGCAGTACTTC. Its translation is CASSPDRAGEQYF.

The chain carries TRBV7-8 and TRBJ2-1; D is ambiguous. In germline, CDR1 is SGHVS, CDR2 FQNEAQ. Trimming shortened V by 5 bases and J by 1 base, and 9 bases separated the two germline ends. The CDR3 consists of 14 residues. CDR3 protein: CASSARKSYNEQFF. Here the CDR3 DNA reads TGTGCCAGCAGCGCCAGAAAATCCTACAATGAGCAGTTCTTC.